This TCR beta chain was recorded in a study of T cells after yellow fever vaccination. 5'RACE template switching generated TCR cDNA, adding a universal primer site and UMIs. TCRdb re-analysed the 5' RACE reads in MiXCR, keeping a single row per CDR3 protein. The sample carries around 340,000 distinct CDR3 sequences, approximately 12% recorded once. This CDR3 region has 16 residues. Trimming removed 1 base at V and 1 base at J, with 11 bases between. Looked up from germline, CDR1 is SGHTA and CDR2 is FQGNSA. Study findings and constraints: Most clones from primary vaccination resurfaced after the booster (approximately 97% CD4, over 75% CD8). Contamination by abundant bulk-population clonotypes could be present in FACS-sorted repertoires.

About this clonotype itself: Its matching antigen is unknown.

This chain joins TRBV7-2 and TRBJ1-3, with no clear D. The TCR was taken from a man younger than 30 who received the YFV17D yellow fever vaccine. This sample comprised CD4+ T cells sorted from PBMCs, obtained 15 days after the yellow fever booster vaccination. CDR3 loop: CASSLEAGGSGNTIYF. Written as DNA, the CDR3 is TGTGCCAGCAGCTTAGAGGCGGGAGGATCTGGAAACACCATATATTTT.